Listed here are 17 T cell receptor beta chains from one sample, sequenced in a study of OX40 agonist ivuxolimab in advanced cancers. Receptors were amplified or captured by the immunoSEQ multiplex PCR assay. The immuneACCESS repertoire file appears here via TCRdb, limited to in-frame rearrangements. These files lack a portion of the clones; in checked studies, under half of the deficit traces to unresolved V genes, and the cause of the others is not known. Across this sample there are about 95,000 clones, with 70% to 85% seen only once. 3.8% of the sample goes to the ten largest clones. The sequenced sample was CD4+ or CD8+ T cells sorted from blood, obtained in a trial of the OX40 agonist ivuxolimab. Receptor source: an adult with an advanced solid tumor such as melanoma, head and neck, liver or kidney cancer.

The chain links TRBV4-1 to TRBJ2-1; D gene uncertain. This CDR3 region has 14 residues. Looked up from germline, CDR1 is MGHRA and CDR2 is YSYEKL. Trimming stripped 1 base from V and 9 bases from J, with 13 bases between. CDR3 sequence (DNA): TGCGCCAGCAGCCAAGGAAGCCAGGTCGGTGAGCAGTTCTTC. Translation: CASSQGSQVGEQFF.

The genes are TRBV29-1 and TRBJ1-6; 10 bases line up with TRBD1. CDR1 and CDR2 (germline): SQVTM, ANQGSEA. Trimming at V came to 6 bases and at J to 10 bases, leaving 18 bases not matched to a gene. The CDR3 totals 17 residues. The CDR3, as DNA: TGCAGCGTGTTAAGCCCGGGACAGGGGTTGGGGGTATCACCCCTCCACTTT. Its translation: CSVLSPGQGLGVSPLHF.

This chain uses TRBV10-3 with TRBJ2-1; TRBD2 matches at 9 bases. The germline V gene has CDR1 ENHRY and CDR2 SYGVKD. V shed 1 base and J 8 bases; nucleotides not matched to a gene: 9. The CDR3 runs 16 residues. The CDR3 here is CAISEFSGSSGDEQFF. In nucleotides, the CDR3 is TGTGCCATCAGTGAGTTTAGCGGGAGTAGCGGCGATGAGCAGTTCTTC.

The genes are TRBV7-2 and TRBJ2-3; tentative D call: TRBD1 (6 bases). The CDR3 has 13 residues. The germline V gene has CDR1 SGHTA and CDR2 FQGNSA. V lost 5 bases and J 0 bases, leaving 6 bases between the germline ends. The CDR3 loop is CASSQGSTDTQYF. CDR3 sequence (DNA): TGTGCCAGCAGCCAGGGGAGCACAGATACGCAGTATTTT.

J is TRBJ2-1 and V is TRBV7-9; no clear D. The CDR3 covers 15 residues. CDR1 is SEHNR and CDR2 is FQNEAQ in the germline V gene (reference sequence). V lost 5 bases and J 0 bases, leaving 11 bases between the germline ends. This chain's CDR3 is CASSPAYRSYNEQFF. The CDR3, as DNA: TGTGCCAGCAGCCCCGCCTATCGCTCCTACAATGAGCAGTTCTTC.

This rearrangement joins TRBV2 to TRBJ2-2; D might be TRBD1 or TRBD2, each matching 5 bases. Germline V gives CDR1 SNHLY, CDR2 FYNNEI. V was clipped by 8 bases and J by 0 bases, with 19 bases between them. This CDR3 spans 17 amino acids. The CDR3 DNA reads TGTGCCAGCGGGGGTGGGGCGGAGACTTCGAACACCGGGGAGCTGTTTTTT. This encodes CASGGGAETSNTGELFF.

This clone appeared a single time. The gene calls are TRBV30 and TRBJ2-7, with 8 bases identical to TRBD1. CDR3 length: 15 amino acids. The germline V gene has CDR1 GTSNPN and CDR2 SVGIG (reference sequence). Trimming removed 1 base from V and 5 bases from J; junction bases left unmatched: 10. The CDR3 DNA reads TGTGCCTGGAGTGCCCTCAGGGGGCGCGTGGACGAGCAGTACTTC. Protein: CAWSALRGRVDEQYF.

The genes are TRBV5-4 and TRBJ2-3, with D perhaps matching TRBD2 (7 bases). CDR1 and CDR2 from the germline V gene are SGHNT and YYREEE (reference sequence). V shed 10 bases and J shed 1 base, with 22 bases lying between them. This CDR3 has 16 residues. The CDR3 spells CALTVGGPYGTDTQYF. The CDR3, as DNA: TGTGCCCTCACGGTCGGGGGGCCCTATGGCACAGATACGCAGTATTTT.

This clone was recorded a few times. The rearrangement links TRBV6-5 to TRBJ1-5; 7 bases agree with TRBD1. Trimming removed 7 bases from V and 2 bases from J; junction bases left unmatched: 8. In germline, CDR1 is MNHEY, CDR2 SVGAGI. The length of the CDR3 is 15 residues. In DNA, the CDR3 is TGTGCCAGCATGCAGGGGGGCGTAGGCAATCAGCCCCAGCATTTT. Protein sequence: CASMQGGVGNQPQHF.

This clone appeared once. The chain joins TRBV2 to TRBJ2-7, with 7 nucleotides matching TRBD2. In germline, CDR1 is SNHLY, CDR2 FYNNEI. V lost 7 bases to trimming and J lost 5 bases; unmatched junction nucleotides: 14. This CDR3 comprises 15 residues. The DNA for the CDR3 is TGTGCCAGCAATAAGGTCCTCGCGGGAGAGGACGAGCAGTACTTC. Protein sequence: CASNKVLAGEDEQYF.

V is TRBV5-1 and J is TRBJ1-3, with TRBD1 matching 7 bases. J was trimmed by 0 bases and V by 0 bases; bases with no gene match: 0. This CDR3 spans 15 amino acids. Germline V gives CDR1 SGHRS, CDR2 YFSETQ. Written as DNA, the CDR3 is TGCGCCAGCAGCTTGGGGGACAGCTCTGGAAACACCATATATTTT. It translates to CASSLGDSSGNTIYF. The variable domain in full, with the rest retrieved from reference TRBV5-1 and TRBJ1-3, is KAGVTQTPRYLIKTRGQQVTLSCSPISGHRSVSWYQQTPGQGLQFLFEYFSETQRNKGNFPGRFSGRQFSNSRSEMNVSTLELGDSALYLCASSLGDSSGNTIYFGEGSWLTVV.

This clone was counted a single time. In DNA, the CDR3 is TGTGCCAGCAGCGGGGGTGGGGTCTCACCAAGCACAGATACGCAGTATTTT. Translated, it gives CASSGGGVSPSTDTQYF. This rearrangement joins TRBV7-2 to TRBJ2-3; D assignment may be TRBD1 or TRBD2 (5 bases each). The CDR3 extends over 17 amino acids. CDR1 SGHTA and CDR2 FQGNSA come from the germline V gene. V was shortened by 5 bases and J by 0 bases, with 18 bases between the two germline ends.

This clone occurred a few times. This chain joins TRBV19 and TRBJ1-5, with TRBD1 matching over 8 bases. This CDR3 region has 15 residues. J lost 4 bases, V lost 4 bases, and 6 bases had no gene match. Germline lookup yields CDR1 LNHDA and CDR2 SQIVND (reference sequence). The CDR3 spells CASSTRQGWNQPQHF. CDR3 nucleotides: TGTGCCAGTAGTACTCGACAGGGGTGGAATCAGCCCCAGCATTTT.

This clone was observed a handful of times. The genes are TRBV4-1 and TRBJ2-5; D is ambiguous. The CDR3 sequence is 14 residues long. V was shortened by 1 base and J by 5 bases, with 11 bases between the two germline ends. CDR1 MGHRA and CDR2 YSYEKL come from the germline V gene. The CDR3 DNA is TGCGCCAGCAGCCAAGGGGTCGGGCTTGAGACCCAGTACTTC. Its protein is CASSQGVGLETQYF.

The V call is TRBV25-1, the J call TRBJ2-1; TRBD2 matches at 12 bases. Germline V gene sequence: CDR1 MGHDK, CDR2 SYGVNS. J lost 7 bases, V lost 2 bases, and 3 bases had no gene match. The CDR3 contains 15 residues. For the CDR3, the DNA is TGTGCCAGCAGTGAAGGTCTAGCGGGAGGGAATGAGCAGTTCTTC. This translates into CASSEGLAGGNEQFF. Full variable domain (remainder filled in from reference TRBV25-1 and TRBJ2-1): EADIYQTPRYLVIGTGKKITLECSQTMGHDKMYWYQQDPGMELHLIHYSYGVNSTEKGDLSSESTVSRIRTEHFPLTLESARPSHTSQYLCASSEGLAGGNEQFFGPGTRLTVL.

This rearrangement joins TRBV5-4 to TRBJ2-5; D not resolved. Trimming stripped 0 bases from V and 4 bases from J, with 16 bases between. There are 16 residues in the CDR3. The germline gives CDR1 SGHNT, CDR2 YYREEE (reference sequence). The CDR3 DNA reads as TGTGCCAGCAGCTTGGATTTGGTCCAGGTTACAGAGACCCAGTACTTC. Translated: CASSLDLVQVTETQYF.

This rearrangement joins TRBV29-1 to TRBJ2-7; D unresolved. CDR1 is SQVTM and CDR2 is ANQGSEA in the germline V gene. The CDR3 is 14 residues long. Trimming took 4 bases from V and 0 from J, leaving 13 bases between them. In nucleotides, the CDR3 is TGCAGCGTTGCCCCGACATGGAGCTCCTACGAGCAGTACTTC. It is translated as CSVAPTWSSYEQYF.